Each of the 13 T cell receptor beta chains below was sequenced from the same sample in a study of blood T cell repertoires in COVID-19 (dated by TCRdb to about 2020). The library was made by the immunoSEQ multiplex PCR assay. TCRdb took over this immuneACCESS table, retaining in-frame rearrangements with V and J assigned. Such tables are incomplete; in checked studies, under half of the missing clones stem from an unresolved V gene, and the remainder is unexplained. The sample table contains about 130,000 clones; only one count was recorded for 90% of them. The biggest ten clones account for 4% to 5% of the sample. Sequencing input: peripheral blood. The receptors shown here come from a man aged 60 to 75 with COVID-19, enrolled during active disease.

The V and J genes are TRBV5-1 and TRBJ1-1; 7 bases fit TRBD1. Per the germline V gene, CDR1 is SGHRS and CDR2 is YFSETQ. The CDR3 covers 13 residues. The V and J ends lost 2 bases and 6 bases, in that order; junction bases with no gene match: 4. CDR3 sequence reads: CASSFDQGAEAFF. The CDR3 DNA is TGCGCCAGCAGCTTCGACCAGGGGGCTGAAGCTTTCTTT. Variable domain in full (rest from reference TRBV5-1 and TRBJ1-1): KAGVTQTPRYLIKTRGQQVTLSCSPISGHRSVSWYQQTPGQGLQFLFEYFSETQRNKGNFPGRFSGRQFSNSRSEMNVSTLELGDSALYLCASSFDQGAEAFFGQGTRLTVV.

The chain recombines TRBV2 with TRBJ1-2, with a tentative D call TRBD1 (5 bases). V lost 4 bases, J lost 4 bases, and 7 bases lay in between. Germline V CDR1 and CDR2: SNHLY, FYNNEI. This CDR3 comprises 12 residues. The chain's CDR3 is CASSVTVYGYTF. The CDR3 region has the DNA TGTGCCAGCAGTGTGACAGTCTATGGCTACACCTTC. Based on the CDR3 plus reference TRBV2 and TRBJ1-2, the full variable domain is EPEVTQTPSHQVTQMGQEVILRCVPISNHLYFYWYRQILGQKVEFLVSFYNNEISEKSEIFDDQFSVERPDGSNFTLKIRSTKLEDSAMYFCASSVTVYGYTFGSGTRLTVV.

The gene calls are TRBV12-5 and TRBJ2-1, with D possibly matching TRBD1 (7 bases). The CDR3 spans 13 residues. CDR1 and CDR2 from the germline V gene are LGHNT and FRNRAP. V was trimmed by 5 bases and J by 9 bases, leaving 14 bases between them. The CDR3 spells CASGLNQGGEQFF. The DNA for the CDR3 is TGTGCTAGTGGTCTCAATCAGGGGGGTGAGCAGTTCTTC.

The V call is TRBV5-1, the J call TRBJ2-2, with TRBD2 matching over 13 bases. V dropped 3 bases and J dropped 8; count of bases not matched to a gene: 7. Per the germline V gene, CDR1 is SGHRS and CDR2 is YFSETQ. CDR3 length equals 16 residues. Here the CDR3 DNA reads TGCGCCAGCAGCTCCGGACTAGCGGGAGTAAATGGGGAGCTGTTTTTT. As protein: CASSSGLAGVNGELFF.

The rearrangement uses TRBV27 and TRBJ2-1, with a weak D call TRBD2 (6 bases). Looked up from germline, CDR1 is MNHEY and CDR2 is SMNVEV (reference sequence). Trimming took 7 bases from V and 8 from J, leaving 21 bases between them. The CDR3 extends over 15 amino acids. DNA of the CDR3: TGTGCCAGCAATTTCGGGGGAACGAGGTTAGATGAGCAGTTCTTC. It yields the protein CASNFGGTRLDEQFF.

The V and J genes are TRBV28 and TRBJ2-1; 8 bases are a match to TRBD2. The length of the CDR3 is 15 residues. The V gene's germline CDR1 is MDHEN and CDR2 SYDVKM. Losses at the gene ends were 7 bases for V and 4 bases for J; bases not matched to a gene: 9. The CDR3 sequence is CASTRAGGLYNEQFF. Here the CDR3 DNA reads TGTGCCAGCACTCGGGCGGGGGGCCTTTACAATGAGCAGTTCTTC.

This chain uses TRBV18 with TRBJ1-1; 9 bases are shared with TRBD1. The CDR3 is 13 amino acids. The germline V gene encodes CDR1 KGHSH and CDR2 LQKENI. The V segment lost 3 bases and the J segment 10 bases; nucleotides outside the gene matches: 6. DNA of the CDR3: TGTGCCAGCTCACCTGACAGGGGGGGTCGAGCTTTCTTT. The encoded protein is CASSPDRGGRAFF.

This chain connects TRBV6-2 or TRBV6-3 to TRBJ2-1, with 7 bases aligning to TRBD2. In germline, CDR1 is MNHEY, CDR2 SVGEGT. J was trimmed by 0 bases and V by 2 bases; bases with no gene match: 1. This CDR3 is 15 amino acids long. This chain's CDR3 is CASSYERGSYNEQFF. CDR3 sequence (DNA): TGTGCCAGCAGTTACGAGCGGGGCTCCTACAATGAGCAGTTCTTC.

This rearrangement joins TRBV19 to TRBJ1-1, with unresolved D. V lost 1 base and J lost 4, with 10 bases in between. The CDR3 spans 14 residues. Germline V gene sequence: CDR1 LNHDA, CDR2 SQIVND (reference sequence). The DNA of the CDR3 is TGTGCCAGTAGTATAGGGGCCCGGGGCACTGAAGCTTTCTTT. Translated: CASSIGARGTEAFF.

The gene calls are TRBV2 and TRBJ2-1; 7 bases agree with TRBD2. This CDR3 region has 15 residues. Trimming at V came to 1 base and at J to 7 bases, leaving 7 bases not matched to a gene. Germline V gives CDR1 SNHLY, CDR2 FYNNEI. The CDR3 sequence: CASSEGGGPWNEQFF. Here the CDR3 DNA reads TGTGCCAGCAGTGAAGGGGGAGGGCCCTGGAATGAGCAGTTCTTC. The full variable domain, its missing parts supplied by reference TRBV2 and TRBJ2-1, is EPEVTQTPSHQVTQMGQEVILRCVPISNHLYFYWYRQILGQKVEFLVSFYNNEISEKSEIFDDQFSVERPDGSNFTLKIRSTKLEDSAMYFCASSEGGGPWNEQFFGPGTRLTVL.

The J gene is TRBJ1-5, the V gene TRBV12-5, with no clear D. The CDR3 loop spans 14 amino acids. The V gene's germline CDR1 is LGHNT and CDR2 FRNRAP. Between the trimmed V and J ends, which lost 3 bases and 5 bases, there was a span of 11 bases. The CDR3 loop reads CASGLRVTDQPQHF. The CDR3 DNA sequence: TGTGCTAGTGGTTTAAGAGTTACGGATCAGCCCCAGCATTTT. Filled out from reference TRBV12-5 and TRBJ1-5, the complete variable domain reads DARVTQTPRHKVTEMGQEVTMRCQPILGHNTVFWYRQTMMQGLELLAYFRNRAPLDDSGMPKDRFSAEMPDATLATLKIQPSEPRDSAVYFCASGLRVTDQPQHFGDGTRLSIL.

The gene calls are TRBV4-1 and TRBJ2-7; 11 bases match TRBD2. Germline V gene lookup returns CDR1 MGHRA and CDR2 YSYEKL. The ends lost 1 base at V and 3 bases at J; junction bases unmatched: 5. The CDR3 covers 16 residues. The CDR3 region is CASSQVSGRAYYEQYF. The CDR3 region has the DNA TGCGCCAGCAGCCAAGTTAGCGGGAGGGCCTACTACGAGCAGTACTTC.

The chain joins TRBV4-1 to TRBJ2-1; 8 bases align to TRBD2. Germline V gene lookup returns CDR1 MGHRA and CDR2 YSYEKL. The CDR3 runs to 13 residues. J lost 12 bases, V lost 4 bases, and 8 bases had no gene match. The CDR3, as DNA: TGCGCCAGCAGCCCTGCCGGGGGGGTAGGGCAGTTCTTC. The encoded protein is CASSPAGGVGQFF.